Each of the 6 T cell receptor beta chains below was sequenced from the same sample in a study of regulatory T cells in long-lasting Graves disease (dated by TCRdb to the early 2020s). Receptors were amplified or captured by multiplex PCR. Instrument on record: Illumina HiSeq 4000. CDR3 regions were amplified by Arm-PCR with iRepertoire HTBI primers to construct TCR beta libraries. TCRdb reran the public reads through fastp at Q25 and MiXCR, keeping productive beta chains. Entries are consolidated by CDR3 protein sequence, retaining the most common genes and DNA. This sample holds hundreds of thousands of distinct CDR3 sequences; about 20% were observed only once. Roughly 8% of the sample belongs to the ten largest clones. The time point label, as the study defines it: persistent/refractory GD, antithyroid drugs over 5 years with positive TRAb. RNA was extracted from PBMCs in TRIzol for both TCR sequencing and RNA sequencing.

The material sequenced was peripheral blood mononuclear cells (PBMCs), taken when the disease was refractory, from a patient treated with antithyroid drugs. The receptors derive from a female donor with Graves disease.

This clonotype was found many times. The rearrangement uses TRBV5-1 and TRBJ2-7; 9 positions agree with TRBD1. This CDR3 region has 19 residues. The V and J ends lost 5 bases and 6 bases, in that order; junction bases with no gene match: 24. The germline gives CDR1 SGHRS, CDR2 YFSETQ. Here the CDR3 DNA reads TGCGCCAGCAGAGAGGGGGGGACAGGGCCCAGACTGTTTTCGGGCGAGCAGTACTTC. It codes for CASREGGTGPRLFSGEQYF.

This clonotype came up many times. The chain carries TRBV6-1 and TRBJ1-2; TRBD1 might be the D (5 bases). Trimming pared 6 bases from V and 6 bases from J, leaving 14 bases between. This CDR3 contains 13 residues. Germline CDR1 is MNHNS and CDR2 is SASEGT. CDR3 in DNA: TGTGCCAGCAGCGCGGGGCCTCCGCATGGCTACACCTTC. Translating gives CASSAGPPHGYTF.

This clonotype was found many times. This chain connects TRBV11-2 to TRBJ2-5; D is unresolved. The CDR3 has 14 residues. With 0 bases removed from V and 4 bases from J, the gap between germline ends came to 9 bases. Germline loops: CDR1 SGHAT, CDR2 FQNNGV. CDR3 sequence reads: CASSLDARGETQYF. CDR3 bases: TGTGCCAGCAGCTTAGATGCGCGTGGAGAGACCCAGTACTTC.

Note on this clonotype: A far more abundant clone sits one base away, making this likely a read error. This chain connects TRBV28 to TRBJ2-3; 9 bases align to TRBD1. The DNA end is a closer match to TRBJ2-7, so the J assignment may be wrong. CDR1 is MDHEN, CDR2 SYDVKM, per germline. The CDR3 loop spans 16 amino acids. The CDR3 coding sequence is TGTGTCAGCAGTACCACCCCGGGACAGGGATCCTACGAGCAGTACTTC. Its protein is CVSSTTPGQGSYEQYF.

This chain joins TRBV15 and TRBJ1-1, with D perhaps TRBD1 (5 bases). V was pared by 0 bases and J by 6 bases, with 11 bases between. Germline V gene lookup returns CDR1 LNHNV and CDR2 YYDKDF (reference sequence). This CDR3 region has 14 residues. CDR3 nucleotide sequence: TGTGCCACCAGCAGAGATGGTTGGGGGGCTGAAGCTTTCTTT. Its translation: CATSRDGWGAEAFF. Full variable domain (missing parts from reference TRBV15 and TRBJ1-1): DAMVIQNPRYQVTQFGKPVTLSCSQTLNHNVMYWYQQKSSQAPKLLFHYYDKDFNNEADTPDNFQSRRPNTSFCFLDIRSPGLGDTAMYLCATSRDGWGAEAFFGQGTRLTVV.

This clonotype has at least ten counts. CDR3 sequence reads: CASSPGTEAFF. In nucleotides, the CDR3 is TGTGCCAGTTCCCCGGGAACGGAAGCTTTCTTT. The rearrangement uses TRBV12-3 or TRBV12-4 and TRBJ1-1; D gene uncertain. V shed 9 bases and J shed 8 bases, with 13 bases lying between them. The CDR3 has 11 residues.